Sequencing of this T cell receptor (beta chain) was carried out in a study of T cell therapy after organ transplantation. Across the study: Responders numbered eight and nonresponders two among about 10 patients.

This CDR3 has 14 residues. The germline V gene has CDR1 LNHDA and CDR2 SQIVND (reference sequence). V was clipped by 6 bases and J by 6 bases; unmatched bases: 6. In the case of this clone: Antigen unknown.

Clones were sequenced by immunoSEQ multiplex PCR, and TCRdb holds only the in-frame ones, with some missing. The sample lists some 48,000 clones, 94% seen once, with 3.1% in the top ten. The origin of this receptor is a human patient who had received a solid organ transplant and had CMV disease. The chain carries TRBV19 and TRBJ2-2; 8 bases line up with TRBD2. This material consisted of CD8+ T cells from blood, taken before autologous CMV-specific T cell therapy. The CDR3 here is CASSFSGIAGELFF. The CDR3 DNA sequence: TGTGCCAGTAGCTTTAGCGGGATCGCCGGGGAGCTGTTTTTT.